Below, 23 T cell receptor beta chains from the same sample are listed, as sequenced in a study of shared clonotypes between healthy human individuals. Repertoires were generated with immunoSEQ multiplex PCR, while TCRdb's copy carries only in-frame clones and drops some. The table shows under 600,000 clones, with approximately 95% occurring only once. Sequencing used naive CD4+ T cells sorted from blood. Subset noted: CD45RA+ positively selected. The source of these receptors is a woman aged 30 to 39 in good health.

The chain carries TRBV4-1 and TRBJ1-2, with D perhaps TRBD1 (5 bases). V was trimmed by 4 bases and J by 2 bases, leaving 14 bases between them. CDR3 length equals 15 residues. Germline V gene lookup returns CDR1 MGHRA and CDR2 YSYEKL. The chain's CDR3 is CASSPTGTENYGYTF. In nucleotides, the CDR3 is TGCGCCAGCAGCCCGACCGGGACTGAGAACTATGGCTACACCTTC.

The chain is built from TRBV9 and TRBJ1-2; weak D call: TRBD1 (5 bases). Germline CDR1 reads SGDLS; CDR2 reads YYNGEE. Trimming removed 0 bases from V and 4 bases from J, with 7 bases in between. The CDR3 sequence is 13 residues long. CDR3 amino acids: CASSVGDSYGYTF. The CDR3 DNA follows: TGTGCCAGCAGCGTAGGTGACAGCTATGGCTACACCTTC. Full variable domain (remainder filled in from reference TRBV9 and TRBJ1-2): DSGVTQTPKHLITATGQRVTLRCSPRSGDLSVYWYQQSLDQGLQFLIQYYNGEERAKGNILERFSAQQFPDLHSELNLSSLELGDSALYFCASSVGDSYGYTFGSGTRLTVV.

DNA of the CDR3: TGCGCCAGCAGGGACACGGGTAGGGACTACGAGCAGTACTTC. This codes for CASRDTGRDYEQYF. The chain combines TRBV10-2 with TRBJ2-7; a weak D match, TRBD1 (5 bases). V was shortened by 6 bases and J by 3 bases, with 15 bases between the two germline ends. Per the germline V gene, CDR1 is WSHSY and CDR2 is SAAADI. The CDR3 has 14 amino acids.

The rearrangement links TRBV2 to TRBJ1-1; TRBD1 might be the D (5 bases). The germline CDR1 and CDR2 sequences are SNHLY and FYNNEI. V was pared by 7 bases and J by 4 bases, with 19 bases between. This CDR3 is built from 15 residues. For the CDR3, the DNA is TGTGCCAGCACCAGATCAATGGCAGGGAGCACTGAAGCTTTCTTT. As protein: CASTRSMAGSTEAFF.

The rearrangement links TRBV19 to TRBJ1-4; D not certain. Germline V gene lookup returns CDR1 LNHDA and CDR2 SQIVND (reference sequence). The CDR3 runs to 14 residues. V was trimmed by 5 bases and J by 6 bases, leaving 13 bases between them. CDR3 sequence (DNA): TGTGCCAGTAGTTATTTGGGTACGGATGAAAAACTGTTTTTT. It encodes CASSYLGTDEKLFF.

The chain joins TRBV6-1 to TRBJ1-5; a possible D gene is TRBD1 (5 bases). V lost 1 base and J 0 bases, leaving 10 bases between the germline ends. Germline loops: CDR1 MNHNS, CDR2 SASEGT. The CDR3 loop spans 16 amino acids. CDR3 DNA sequence: TGTGCCAGCAGTGAAGGTGCAGGGAATAGCAATCAGCCCCAGCATTTT. This sequence encodes CASSEGAGNSNQPQHF.

The V and J genes are TRBV7-2 and TRBJ1-1; no clear D gene. The length of the CDR3 is 14 residues. The ends were cut back, 4 bases at V and 1 base at J, with 10 bases in the middle. Germline loops: CDR1 SGHTA, CDR2 FQGNSA. DNA for the CDR3: TGTGCCAGCAGCTCATTAGGTACGAACACTGAAGCTTTCTTT. Translated, it gives CASSSLGTNTEAFF.

This clone is a singleton in its sample. This sequence joins TRBV19 and TRBJ2-1; perhaps TRBD2 as D (6 bases). This CDR3 is 14 amino acids long. Trimming stripped 10 bases from V and 3 bases from J, with 16 bases between. Germline assignment: CDR1 LNHDA and CDR2 SQIVND (reference sequence). CDR3 coding DNA: TGTGCCACTCAGCCGGGACTCCACTACAATGAGCAGTTCTTC. This encodes CATQPGLHYNEQFF.

V and J are TRBV23-1 and TRBJ2-1, with D possibly matching TRBD2 (6 bases). TRBV23-1 is placed among ORFs of uncertain function. This CDR3 comprises 16 residues. Between the trimmed V and J ends, which lost 4 bases and 1 base, there was a span of 14 bases. The DNA of the CDR3 is TGCGCCAGCAGTCCGGGGGAGACGTCATCCTACAATGAGCAGTTCTTC. Its protein product is CASSPGETSSYNEQFF.

The genes are TRBV2 and TRBJ2-2, with D uncertain. V was clipped by 4 bases and J by 3 bases, with 9 bases between them. Germline CDR1 reads SNHLY; CDR2 reads FYNNEI. The length of the CDR3 is 14 residues. The CDR3 protein is CASSGWLHTGELFF. CDR3 DNA sequence: TGTGCCAGCAGTGGATGGCTTCACACCGGGGAGCTGTTTTTT.

The CDR3 spells CAWRDLAVGSYEQYF. The CDR3 DNA sequence: TGTGCCTGGAGGGACCTAGCGGTCGGGTCCTACGAGCAGTACTTC. The rearrangement joins TRBV30 to TRBJ2-7; 7 positions match TRBD2. Trimming took 3 bases from V and 1 from J; bases not matched to a gene: 9. Germline assignment: CDR1 GTSNPN and CDR2 SVGIG (reference sequence). The CDR3 extends over 15 amino acids.

The rearrangement links TRBV9 to TRBJ2-5, with D unresolved. The J call is doubtful: the DNA matches TRBJ2-7 better. The CDR3 covers 16 residues. Looked up from germline, CDR1 is SGDLS and CDR2 is YYNGEE. The CDR3 protein is CASSPHPWRTSYEQYF. CDR3 nucleotide sequence: TGTGCCAGCAGCCCACACCCCTGGCGGACCTCCTACGAGCAGTACTTC.

V usage is TRBV6-1 and J usage is TRBJ2-6, with unresolved D. Trimming shortened V by 8 bases and J by 0 bases, and 11 bases separated the two germline ends. The CDR3 is made up of 15 amino acids. The germline gives CDR1 MNHNS, CDR2 SASEGT. The CDR3 DNA reads TGTGCCAGCGGCGTCATATCCTCTGGGGCCAACGTCCTGACTTTC. Protein: CASGVISSGANVLTF.

The V and J genes are TRBV7-6 and TRBJ2-5; 10 bases map to TRBD2. The ends lost 3 bases at V and 5 bases at J; junction bases unmatched: 12. From germline, CDR1 is SGHVS and CDR2 FNYEAQ. The CDR3 has 17 amino acids. CDR3 residues: CASSFINLAGAFETQYF. In nucleotides, the CDR3 is TGTGCCAGCAGCTTTATTAATCTAGCGGGAGCTTTCGAGACCCAGTACTTC.

This clone was observed a single time. The chain joins TRBV30 to TRBJ2-1; D unclear. Germline V gene data show CDR1 as GTSNPN and CDR2 as SVGIG (reference sequence). This CDR3 region has 15 residues. V was shortened by 4 bases and J by 1 base, with 14 bases between the two germline ends. CDR3 sequence (DNA): TGTGCCTGGACCCCCCGGGTCCTATCCTACAATGAGCAGTTCTTC. This gives the protein CAWTPRVLSYNEQFF.

The chain has TRBV6-5 and TRBJ1-6, with 10 nucleotides matching TRBD1. The V gene end was trimmed by 0 bases and the J gene end by 7 bases; junction bases not matched to a gene: 3. Germline V CDR1 and CDR2: MNHEY, SVGAGI. The CDR3 contains 16 residues. DNA of the CDR3: TGTGCCAGCAGTTACTCTACGGGACAGGGGAATTCACCCCTCCACTTT. Protein: CASSYSTGQGNSPLHF.

The chain uses TRBV29-1 and TRBJ2-7; 12 bases align to TRBD1. The germline V gene has CDR1 SQVTM and CDR2 ANQGSEA. V was clipped by 4 bases and J by 5 bases; unmatched bases: 3. The CDR3 extends over 13 amino acids. The CDR3 sequence: CSVAGTGGHEQYF. The CDR3 DNA sequence: TGCAGCGTTGCCGGGACAGGGGGCCACGAGCAGTACTTC.

The J gene is TRBJ1-5, the V gene TRBV19; D uncertain. The ends were cut back, 5 bases at V and 7 bases at J, with 15 bases in the middle. This CDR3 is 14 amino acids long. The V gene's germline CDR1 is LNHDA and CDR2 SQIVND (reference sequence). DNA for the CDR3: TGTGCCAGTAGTCCTCCAGTGTCCTTGCAGCCCCAGCATTTT. This codes for CASSPPVSLQPQHF.

The chain couples TRBV11-2 to TRBJ2-5; D unclear. The V gene's germline CDR1 is SGHAT and CDR2 FQNNGV. V lost 5 bases and J 4 bases, leaving 5 bases between the germline ends. The CDR3 runs 11 residues. CDR3 amino acids: CASSPGETQYF. The DNA for the CDR3 is TGTGCCAGCAGCCCCGGAGAGACCCAGTACTTC.

This chain uses TRBV5-1 with TRBJ1-3; D remains unclear. Trimming removed 0 bases at V and 8 bases at J, with 12 bases between. Germline V CDR1 and CDR2: SGHRS, YFSETQ. CDR3 length equals 14 residues. CDR3 in DNA: TGCGCCAGCAGCTTGGGAACAGCGAAGGACACCATATATTTT. The encoded protein is CASSLGTAKDTIYF.

V gene TRBV7-9 combines with J gene TRBJ2-3, with TRBD1 identical over 8 bases. This CDR3 is built from 15 residues. The germline V gene has CDR1 SEHNR and CDR2 FQNEAQ (reference sequence). The V and J ends lost 4 bases and 2 bases, in that order; junction bases with no gene match: 5. The DNA for the CDR3 is TGTGCCAGCAGCTCCACGGGACAGGACACAGATACGCAGTATTTT. Amino acid sequence: CASSSTGQDTDTQYF.

This sequence joins TRBV6-1 and TRBJ2-7; D might be TRBD1 or TRBD2, each matching 5 bases. Between the trimmed V and J ends, which lost 0 bases and 2 bases, there was a span of 14 bases. In germline, CDR1 is MNHNS, CDR2 SASEGT. The CDR3 is 16 residues long. The CDR3, as DNA: TGTGCCAGCAGTGAAGCCCGGGGCCAGGGCCCCTACGAGCAGTACTTC. Translated, it gives CASSEARGQGPYEQYF.

The genes are TRBV13 and TRBJ1-2, with no clear D. This CDR3 is 13 amino acids long. Germline CDR1 is PRHDT and CDR2 is FYEKMQ (reference sequence). V lost 1 base to trimming and J lost 2 bases, with 5 bases between them. CDR3 protein: CASSLEENYGYTF. The DNA for the CDR3 is TGTGCCAGCAGCTTAGAGGAGAACTATGGCTACACCTTC.